These 5 T cell receptor beta chains were all obtained from the same sample, sequenced in a study of blood T cell repertoires in COVID-19. TCRdb's table, derived via immunoSEQ multiplex PCR, lists solely in-frame clones and lacks some. This table holds 90,000 or so clones, approximately 81% found once. Sequencing used peripheral blood. These receptors all come from a man older than 75 with active or convalescent COVID-19.

The J gene is TRBJ1-2, the V gene TRBV7-2; 7 bases fit TRBD1. There are 14 residues in the CDR3. Germline V lookup: CDR1 SGHTA, CDR2 FQGNSA. With V trimmed by 2 bases and J by 5 bases, 5 bases remained unmatched. The CDR3 protein is CASSLRTGEYGYTF. The DNA for the CDR3 is TGTGCCAGCAGCTTACGCACAGGGGAATATGGCTACACCTTC.

This clone has just a few counts. V and J are TRBV10-3 and TRBJ1-6; D may be TRBD1 (6 bases). V was clipped by 6 bases and J by 7 bases, with 13 bases between them. Germline V lookup: CDR1 ENHRY, CDR2 SYGVKD. The CDR3 runs to 14 residues. The CDR3 reads CAIRLSGDNSPLHF. The CDR3 DNA reads as TGTGCCATCAGACTCTCAGGGGACAATTCACCCCTCCACTTT.

The chain links TRBV18 to TRBJ2-7, with D uncertain. The germline V gene encodes CDR1 KGHSH and CDR2 LQKENI. Trimming shortened V by 3 bases and J by 6 bases, and 12 bases separated the two germline ends. The length of the CDR3 is 13 residues. CDR3: CASSPPLSSEQYF. DNA for the CDR3: TGTGCCAGCTCACCCCCCCTTTCTTCCGAGCAGTACTTC.

The J gene is TRBJ1-4, the V gene TRBV5-1; D may be TRBD1 (5 bases). Germline V gene sequence: CDR1 SGHRS, CDR2 YFSETQ. V lost 4 bases, J lost 6 bases, and 13 bases lay in between. The CDR3 consists of 14 residues. The CDR3 region is CASSGTGAYEKLFF. The CDR3 DNA sequence: TGCGCCAGCAGCGGGACTGGGGCTTATGAAAAACTGTTTTTT.

This clone was observed a handful of times. This chain connects TRBV25-1 to TRBJ1-1; D remains ambiguous. The CDR3 extends over 14 amino acids. V lost 3 bases to trimming and J lost 1 base, with 9 bases between them. Looked up from germline, CDR1 is MGHDK and CDR2 is SYGVNS. The CDR3 region is CASSDRQRNTEAFF. In DNA, the CDR3 is TGTGCCAGCAGTGACCGACAAAGGAACACTGAAGCTTTCTTT. Supplemented by reference TRBV25-1 and TRBJ1-1, the full variable domain reads EADIYQTPRYLVIGTGKKITLECSQTMGHDKMYWYQQDPGMELHLIHYSYGVNSTEKGDLSSESTVSRIRTEHFPLTLESARPSHTSQYLCASSDRQRNTEAFFGQGTRLTVV.